By sample fraction, the clone carrying this T cell receptor (beta chain) is large. Only in-frame clones appear in the TCRdb table, and some are missing; sequencing was by immunoSEQ multiplex PCR. The sample lists some 46,000 clones; roughly 82% were seen once. This entry belongs to a study of blood T cell repertoires in COVID-19. The sequence came from a woman between 55 and 75 years old with acute or convalescent COVID-19. Sequencing used peripheral blood.

This CDR3 reads CASSVLTGSFGNTIYF. CDR3 DNA sequence: TGTGCCAGCAGCGTGTTGACAGGGAGTTTTGGAAACACCATATATTTT. This sequence joins TRBV7-2 and TRBJ1-3, with TRBD1 identical over 7 bases. This CDR3 comprises 16 residues. CDR1 SGHTA and CDR2 FQGNSA come from the germline V gene. V lost 5 bases to trimming and J lost 3 bases; unmatched junction nucleotides: 10. The whole variable domain, remainder taken from reference TRBV7-2 and TRBJ1-3, is GAGVSQSPSNKVTEKGKDVELRCDPISGHTALYWYRQSLGQGLEFLIYFQGNSAPDKSGLPSDRFSAERTGGSVSTLTIQRTQQEDSAVYLCASSVLTGSFGNTIYFGEGSWLTVV.